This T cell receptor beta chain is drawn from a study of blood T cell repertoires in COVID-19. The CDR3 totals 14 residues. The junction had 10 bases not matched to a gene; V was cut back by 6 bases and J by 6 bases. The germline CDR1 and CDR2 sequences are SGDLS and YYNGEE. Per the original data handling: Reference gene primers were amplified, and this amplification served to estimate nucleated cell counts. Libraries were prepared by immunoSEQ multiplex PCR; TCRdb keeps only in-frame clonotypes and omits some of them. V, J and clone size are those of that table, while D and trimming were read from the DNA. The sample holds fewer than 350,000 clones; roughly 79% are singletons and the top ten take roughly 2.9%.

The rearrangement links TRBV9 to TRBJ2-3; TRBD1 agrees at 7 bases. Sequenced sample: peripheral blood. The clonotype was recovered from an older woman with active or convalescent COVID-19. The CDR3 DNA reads TGTGCCAGCAACCCACAGGGGCACTCGGATACGCAGTATTTT. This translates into CASNPQGHSDTQYF.